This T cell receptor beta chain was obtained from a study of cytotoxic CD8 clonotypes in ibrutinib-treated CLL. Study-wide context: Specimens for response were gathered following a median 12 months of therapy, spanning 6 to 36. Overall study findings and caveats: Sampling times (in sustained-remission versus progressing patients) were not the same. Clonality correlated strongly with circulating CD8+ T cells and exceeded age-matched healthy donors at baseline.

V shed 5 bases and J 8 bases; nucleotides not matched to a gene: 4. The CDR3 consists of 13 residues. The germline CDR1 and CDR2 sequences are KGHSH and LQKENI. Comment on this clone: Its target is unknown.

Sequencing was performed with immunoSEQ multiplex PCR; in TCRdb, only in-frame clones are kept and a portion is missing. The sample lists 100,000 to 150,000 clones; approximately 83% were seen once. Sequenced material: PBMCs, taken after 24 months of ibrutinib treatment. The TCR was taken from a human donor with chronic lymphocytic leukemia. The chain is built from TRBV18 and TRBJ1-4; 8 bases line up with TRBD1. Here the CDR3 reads CASSFGQGEKLFF. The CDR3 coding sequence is TGTGCCAGCTCATTCGGACAGGGAGAAAAACTGTTTTTT. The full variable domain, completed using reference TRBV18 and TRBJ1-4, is NAGVMQNPRHLVRRRGQEARLRCSPMKGHSHVYWYRQLPEEGLKFMVYLQKENIIDESGMPKERFSAEFPKEGPSILRIQQVVRGDSAAYFCASSFGQGEKLFFGSGTQLSVL.